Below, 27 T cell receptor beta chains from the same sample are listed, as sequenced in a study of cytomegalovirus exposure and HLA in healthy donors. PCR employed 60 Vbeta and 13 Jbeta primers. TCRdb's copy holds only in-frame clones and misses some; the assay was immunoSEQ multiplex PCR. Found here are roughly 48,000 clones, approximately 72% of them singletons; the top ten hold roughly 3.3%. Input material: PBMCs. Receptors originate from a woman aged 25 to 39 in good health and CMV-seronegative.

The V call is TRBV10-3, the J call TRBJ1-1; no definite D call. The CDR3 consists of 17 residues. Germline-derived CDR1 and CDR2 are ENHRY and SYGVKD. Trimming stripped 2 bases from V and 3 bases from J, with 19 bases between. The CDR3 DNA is TGTGCCATCAGTGAGCCCCTGGTCACCGGAGAAGACACTGAAGCTTTCTTT. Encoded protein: CAISEPLVTGEDTEAFF.

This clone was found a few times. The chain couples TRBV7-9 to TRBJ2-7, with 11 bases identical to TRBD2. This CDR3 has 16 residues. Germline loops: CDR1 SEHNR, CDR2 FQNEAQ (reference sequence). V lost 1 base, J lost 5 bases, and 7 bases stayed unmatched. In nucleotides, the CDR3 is TGTGCCAGCAGCTTAGTGCTAACTAGCGGGAGCCACGAGCAGTACTTC. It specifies CASSLVLTSGSHEQYF.

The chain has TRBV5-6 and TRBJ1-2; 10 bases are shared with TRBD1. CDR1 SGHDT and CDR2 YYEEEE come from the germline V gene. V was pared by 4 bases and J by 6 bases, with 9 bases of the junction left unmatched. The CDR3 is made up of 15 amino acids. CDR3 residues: CASSLLDRGLDGYTF. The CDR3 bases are TGTGCCAGCAGCCTACTAGACAGGGGGCTAGATGGCTACACCTTC.

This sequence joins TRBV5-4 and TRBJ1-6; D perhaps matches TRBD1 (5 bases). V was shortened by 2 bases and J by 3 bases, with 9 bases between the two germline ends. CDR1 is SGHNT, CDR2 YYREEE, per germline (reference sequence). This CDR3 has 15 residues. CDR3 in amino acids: CASSFDSLYNSPLHF. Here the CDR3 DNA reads TGTGCCAGCAGCTTCGACAGCCTCTATAATTCACCCCTCCACTTT. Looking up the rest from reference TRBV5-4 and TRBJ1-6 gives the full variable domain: ETGVTQSPTHLIKTRGQQVTLRCSSQSGHNTVSWYQQALGQGPQFIFQYYREEENGRGNFPPRFSGLQFPNYSSELNVNALELDDSALYLCASSFDSLYNSPLHFGNGTRLTVT.

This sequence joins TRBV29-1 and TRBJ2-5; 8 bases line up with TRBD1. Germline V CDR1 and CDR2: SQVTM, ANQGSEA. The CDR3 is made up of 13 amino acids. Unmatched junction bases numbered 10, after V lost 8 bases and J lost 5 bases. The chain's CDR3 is CSTSRRGLETQYF. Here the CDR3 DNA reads TGCAGCACTTCCCGCAGGGGGCTGGAGACCCAGTACTTC.

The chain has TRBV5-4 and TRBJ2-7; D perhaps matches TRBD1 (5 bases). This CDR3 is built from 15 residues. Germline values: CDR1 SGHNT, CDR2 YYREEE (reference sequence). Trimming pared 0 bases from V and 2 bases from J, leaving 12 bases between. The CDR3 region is CASSLEAGLAYEQYF. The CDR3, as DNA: TGTGCCAGCAGCTTGGAGGCAGGGTTGGCCTACGAGCAGTACTTC.

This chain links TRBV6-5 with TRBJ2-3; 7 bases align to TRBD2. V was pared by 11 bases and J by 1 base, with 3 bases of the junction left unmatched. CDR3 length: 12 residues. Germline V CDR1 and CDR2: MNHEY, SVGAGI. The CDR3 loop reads CAVGRGTDTQYF. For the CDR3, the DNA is TGTGCCGTAGGGAGGGGCACAGATACGCAGTATTTT.

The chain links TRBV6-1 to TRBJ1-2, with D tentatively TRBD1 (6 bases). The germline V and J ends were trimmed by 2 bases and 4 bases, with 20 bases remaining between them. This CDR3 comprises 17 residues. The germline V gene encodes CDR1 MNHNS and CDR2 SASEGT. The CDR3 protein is CASSELSSRGPLYGYTF. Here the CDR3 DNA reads TGTGCCAGCAGTGAATTATCTTCCAGGGGCCCTCTCTATGGCTACACCTTC.

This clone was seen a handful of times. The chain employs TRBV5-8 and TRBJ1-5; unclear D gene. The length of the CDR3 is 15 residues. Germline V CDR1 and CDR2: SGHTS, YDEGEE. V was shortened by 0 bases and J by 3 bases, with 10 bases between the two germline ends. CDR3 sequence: CASSLGGVDNQPQHF. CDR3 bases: TGTGCCAGCAGCTTGGGCGGGGTGGACAATCAGCCCCAGCATTTT.

The chain's CDR3 is CASSRGGGDQPQHF. Here the CDR3 DNA reads TGTGCCAGCTCTAGAGGGGGAGGGGATCAGCCCCAGCATTTT. The chain combines TRBV18 with TRBJ1-5; a weak D match, TRBD1 (6 bases). Trimming took off 6 bases at V and 5 bases at J, with 14 bases between the two ends. Germline V gene data show CDR1 as KGHSH and CDR2 as LQKENI. The CDR3 consists of 14 residues.

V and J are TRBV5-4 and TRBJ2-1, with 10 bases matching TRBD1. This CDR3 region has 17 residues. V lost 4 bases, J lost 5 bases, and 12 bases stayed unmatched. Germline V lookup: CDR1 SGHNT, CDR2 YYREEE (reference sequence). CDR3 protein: CASSPSGGTGVHNEQFF. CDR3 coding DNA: TGTGCCAGCAGCCCCTCAGGGGGGACAGGGGTACACAATGAGCAGTTCTTC. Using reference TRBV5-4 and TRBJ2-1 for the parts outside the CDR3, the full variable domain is ETGVTQSPTHLIKTRGQQVTLRCSSQSGHNTVSWYQQALGQGPQFIFQYYREEENGRGNFPPRFSGLQFPNYSSELNVNALELDDSALYLCASSPSGGTGVHNEQFFGPGTRLTVL.

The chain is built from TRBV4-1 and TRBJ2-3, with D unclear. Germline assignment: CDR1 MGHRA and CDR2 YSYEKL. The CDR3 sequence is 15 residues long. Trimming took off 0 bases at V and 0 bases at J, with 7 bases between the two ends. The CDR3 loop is CASSQEWASTDTQYF. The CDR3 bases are TGCGCCAGCAGCCAAGAGTGGGCTAGCACAGATACGCAGTATTTT.

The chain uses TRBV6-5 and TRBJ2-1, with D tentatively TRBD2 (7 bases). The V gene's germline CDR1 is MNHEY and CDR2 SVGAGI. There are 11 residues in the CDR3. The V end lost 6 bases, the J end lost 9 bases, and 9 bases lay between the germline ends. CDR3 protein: CASRRGGEQFF. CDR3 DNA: TGTGCCAGCAGAAGGGGGGGTGAGCAGTTCTTC.

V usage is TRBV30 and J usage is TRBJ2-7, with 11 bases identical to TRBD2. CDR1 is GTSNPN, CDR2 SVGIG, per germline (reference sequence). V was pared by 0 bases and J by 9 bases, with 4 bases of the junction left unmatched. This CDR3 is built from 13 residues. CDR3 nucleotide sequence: TGTGCCTGGAGTGTACGGCTAGCGGGGGGGCAGTACTTC. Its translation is CAWSVRLAGGQYF.

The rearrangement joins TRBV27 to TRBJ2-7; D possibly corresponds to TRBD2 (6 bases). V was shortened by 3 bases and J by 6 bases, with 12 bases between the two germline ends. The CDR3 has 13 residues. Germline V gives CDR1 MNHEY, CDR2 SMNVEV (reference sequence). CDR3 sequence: CASSFGGVGEQYF. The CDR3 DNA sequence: TGTGCCAGCAGTTTTGGAGGGGTCGGCGAGCAGTACTTC.

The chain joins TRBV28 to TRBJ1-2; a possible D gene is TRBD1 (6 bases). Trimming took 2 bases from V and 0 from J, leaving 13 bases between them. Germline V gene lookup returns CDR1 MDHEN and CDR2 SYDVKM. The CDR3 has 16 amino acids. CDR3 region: CASSLRGHNTNYGYTF. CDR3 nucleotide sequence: TGTGCCAGCAGTTTAAGGGGACACAACACTAACTATGGCTACACCTTC.

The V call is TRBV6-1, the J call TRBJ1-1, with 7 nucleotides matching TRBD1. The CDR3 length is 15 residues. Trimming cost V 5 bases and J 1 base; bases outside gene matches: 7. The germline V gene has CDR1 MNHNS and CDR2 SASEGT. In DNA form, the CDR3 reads TGTGCCAGCAGTCGCGACAGGGTCGGGAACACTGAAGCTTTCTTT. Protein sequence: CASSRDRVGNTEAFF.

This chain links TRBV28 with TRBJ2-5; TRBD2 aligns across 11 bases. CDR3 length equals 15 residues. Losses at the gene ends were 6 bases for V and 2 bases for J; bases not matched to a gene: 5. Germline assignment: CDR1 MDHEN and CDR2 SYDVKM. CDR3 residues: CASSRSGRAQETQYF. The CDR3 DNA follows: TGTGCCAGCAGCCGTAGCGGGAGGGCTCAAGAGACCCAGTACTTC. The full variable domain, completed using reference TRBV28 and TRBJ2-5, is DVKVTQSSRYLVKRTGEKVFLECVQDMDHENMFWYRQDPGLGLRLIYFSYDVKMKEKGDIPEGYSVSREKKERFSLILESASTNQTSMYLCASSRSGRAQETQYFGPGTRLLVL.

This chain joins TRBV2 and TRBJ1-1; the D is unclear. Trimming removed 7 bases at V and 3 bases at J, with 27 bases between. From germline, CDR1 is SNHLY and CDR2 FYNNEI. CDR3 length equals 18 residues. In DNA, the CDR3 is TGTGCCAGCACATTTCGCCCCAGAACAGCGACGGGATACACTGAAGCTTTCTTT. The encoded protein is CASTFRPRTATGYTEAFF.

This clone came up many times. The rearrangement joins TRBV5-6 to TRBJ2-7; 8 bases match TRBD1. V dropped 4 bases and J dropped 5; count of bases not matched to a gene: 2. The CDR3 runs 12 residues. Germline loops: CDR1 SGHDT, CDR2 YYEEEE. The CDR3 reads CASSPGQDEQYF. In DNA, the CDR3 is TGTGCCAGCAGCCCGGGACAGGACGAGCAGTACTTC.

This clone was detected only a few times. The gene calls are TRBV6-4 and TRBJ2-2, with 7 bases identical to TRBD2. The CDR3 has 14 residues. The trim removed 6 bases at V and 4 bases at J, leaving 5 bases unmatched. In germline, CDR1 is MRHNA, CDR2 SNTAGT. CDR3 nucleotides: TGTGCCAGCAGCGAAAGCGGGACCACCGGGGAGCTGTTTTTT. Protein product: CASSESGTTGELFF.

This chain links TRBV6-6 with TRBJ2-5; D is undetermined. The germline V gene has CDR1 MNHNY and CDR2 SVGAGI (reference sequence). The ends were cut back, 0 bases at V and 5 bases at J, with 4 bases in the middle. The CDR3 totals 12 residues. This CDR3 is CASSYSEETQYF. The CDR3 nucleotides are TGTGCCAGCAGTTACTCCGAGGAGACCCAGTACTTC.

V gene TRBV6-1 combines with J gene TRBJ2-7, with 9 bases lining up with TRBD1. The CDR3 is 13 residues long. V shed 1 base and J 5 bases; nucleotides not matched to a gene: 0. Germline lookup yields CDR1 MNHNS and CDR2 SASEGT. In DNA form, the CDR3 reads TGTGCCAGCAGTGAAGGGGACAGGGACGAGCAGTACTTC. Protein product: CASSEGDRDEQYF.

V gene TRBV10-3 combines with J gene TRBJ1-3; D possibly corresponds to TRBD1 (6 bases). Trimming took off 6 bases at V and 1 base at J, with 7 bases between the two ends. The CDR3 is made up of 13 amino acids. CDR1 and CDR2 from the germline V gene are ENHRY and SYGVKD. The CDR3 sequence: CAIRDRSGNTIYF. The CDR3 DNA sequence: TGTGCCATCAGGGACAGATCTGGAAACACCATATATTTT.

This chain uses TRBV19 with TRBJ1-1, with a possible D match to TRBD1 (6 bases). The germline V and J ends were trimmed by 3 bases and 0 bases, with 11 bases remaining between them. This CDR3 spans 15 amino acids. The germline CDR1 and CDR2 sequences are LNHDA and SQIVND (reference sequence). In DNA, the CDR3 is TGTGCCAGTAGTATGTTGGGACACTTGAACACTGAAGCTTTCTTT. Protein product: CASSMLGHLNTEAFF. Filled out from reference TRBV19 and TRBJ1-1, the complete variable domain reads DGGITQSPKYLFRKEGQNVTLSCEQNLNHDAMYWYRQDPGQGLRLIYYSQIVNDFQKGDIAEGYSVSREKKESFPLTVTSAQKNPTAFYLCASSMLGHLNTEAFFGQGTRLTVV.

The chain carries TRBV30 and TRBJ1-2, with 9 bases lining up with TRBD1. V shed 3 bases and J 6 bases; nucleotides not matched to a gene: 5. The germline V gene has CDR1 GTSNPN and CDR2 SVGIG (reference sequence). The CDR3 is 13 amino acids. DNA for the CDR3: TGTGCCTGGAGCTCGGGACAGGGTAATGGCTACACCTTC. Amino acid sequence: CAWSSGQGNGYTF.

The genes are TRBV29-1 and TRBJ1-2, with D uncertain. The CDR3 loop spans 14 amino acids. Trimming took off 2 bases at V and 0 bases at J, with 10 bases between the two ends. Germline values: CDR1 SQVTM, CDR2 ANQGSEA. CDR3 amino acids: CSVEPRLANYGYTF. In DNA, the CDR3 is TGCAGCGTTGAACCCCGGTTGGCTAACTATGGCTACACCTTC.